This T cell receptor beta chain comes out of a study of cytomegalovirus exposure and HLA in healthy donors. The CDR3 loop spans 13 amino acids. Germline V gene lookup returns CDR1 MNHEY and CDR2 SVGAGI. V lost 6 bases to trimming and J lost 3 bases, with 11 bases between them. In the case of this clone: Its antigen is undetermined.

The study's findings and limits: A later analysis appeared to link common viral pathogens to several of the most significant clusters.

Primers: 60 Vbeta forward and 13 Jbeta reverse. Assay used: immunoSEQ multiplex PCR; TCRdb lists only in-frame clones, some missing. In the table there are under 200,000 clones, about three quarters of which are singletons. The genes are TRBV6-5 and TRBJ2-5; D gene unclear. This receptor was identified in a woman between 40 and 55 years old in good health and CMV-seropositive. The specimen sequenced was PBMCs. Here the CDR3 DNA reads TGTGCCAGCAGAACGGGTGCGGAAGAGACCCAGTACTTC. It specifies CASRTGAEETQYF.